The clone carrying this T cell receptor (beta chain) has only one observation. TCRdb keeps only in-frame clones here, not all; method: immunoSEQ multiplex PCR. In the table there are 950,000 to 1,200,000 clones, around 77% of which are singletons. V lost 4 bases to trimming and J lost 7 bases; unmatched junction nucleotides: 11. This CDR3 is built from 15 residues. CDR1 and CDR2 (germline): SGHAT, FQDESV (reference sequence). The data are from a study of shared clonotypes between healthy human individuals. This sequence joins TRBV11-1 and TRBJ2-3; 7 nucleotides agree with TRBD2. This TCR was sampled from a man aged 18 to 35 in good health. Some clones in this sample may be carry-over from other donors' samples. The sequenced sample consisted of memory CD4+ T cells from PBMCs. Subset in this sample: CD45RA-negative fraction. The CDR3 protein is CASSSQRGGAYTQYF. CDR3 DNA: TGTGCCAGCAGCTCTCAGAGGGGAGGGGCCTATACGCAGTATTTT.